This TCR beta chain appears in the sequencing data of a study of regulatory T cells in long-lasting Graves disease. Specified time point: newly diagnosed GD, antithyroid drugs for less than 3 months. RNA extracted from PBMCs served as the sequencing template. This clonotype has just a few counts. Arm-PCR of CDR3 regions and iRepertoire HTBI primers were the basis on which TCR beta libraries were built. Via MiXCR, TCRdb re-called the multiplex PCR reads, giving one row per CDR3 protein. The table shows fewer than 650,000 distinct CDR3 sequences, with roughly 16% occurring only once. CDR1 and CDR2 (germline): MDHEN, SYDVKM. The CDR3 runs 14 residues. Trimming cost V 6 bases and J 3 bases, with 14 bases left between them. Another study also made use of these data, one on T cells in Graves' hyperthyroidism and ophthalmopathy.

The chain is built from TRBV28 and TRBJ2-5; no firm D call. The TCR comes from a woman in her 30s with Graves disease. The specimen comprised peripheral blood mononuclear cells (PBMCs), sampled at new diagnosis, from a patient treated with antithyroid drugs. Here the CDR3 reads CASRSEPMKETQYF. Here the CDR3 DNA reads TGTGCCAGCAGGTCGGAACCTATGAAAGAGACCCAGTACTTC.